What follows describes a single T cell receptor beta chain. This sample is part of a study of technical replicates of blood from a handful of donors. Sequencing used immunoSEQ multiplex PCR; TCRdb keeps in-frame clones, though not all of them. The sample gives almost 70,000 clones, about 90% of which show up once; approximately 0.38% is in the top ten. CDR1 is SGHVS, CDR2 FQNEAQ, per germline. V was clipped by 0 bases and J by 6 bases, with 11 bases between them. This CDR3 has 14 residues. What was sequenced was T cells isolated from PBMCs. The clonotype originates from a human donor in good health. The rearrangement links TRBV7-8 to TRBJ1-1; D is unclear. CDR3 sequence: CASSLASGYPEAFF. The CDR3 DNA follows: TGTGCCAGCAGCTTAGCGAGCGGGTACCCTGAAGCTTTCTTT.